This T cell receptor beta chain is drawn from a study of cytomegalovirus exposure and HLA in healthy donors. V lost 2 bases to trimming and J lost 3 bases, with 14 bases between them. The germline gives CDR1 SGHTA, CDR2 FQGNSA. This CDR3 region has 15 residues. Some clones are missing from TCRdb's copy, which holds only in-frame ones; the method was immunoSEQ multiplex PCR. The table has 110,000 to 150,000 clones, 86% seen once; the top ten hold about 2.7%. This clone was seen just once. This TCR was recovered from a young man in good health and CMV-seronegative. The sample was PBMCs. This sequence joins TRBV7-2 and TRBJ2-7; D might be TRBD2 (6 bases). CDR3 DNA: TGTGCCAGCAGCTTACGACTAGGAGGGCTCTACGAGCAGTACTTC. Translated, it gives CASSLRLGGLYEQYF.